The 28 T cell receptor beta chains given below trace back to one sample, sequenced in a study of cytomegalovirus exposure and HLA in healthy donors. PCR was performed using 60 Vbeta and 13 Jbeta primers. This table comes from immunoSEQ multiplex PCR, and its TCRdb copy is limited to in-frame clones, with some not included. The sample lists 120,000 or so clones, around 80% seen once, with 1.2% in the top ten. Sequencing was carried out using PBMCs. These receptors came from a female donor in good health and CMV-seronegative.

The V gene is TRBV27, the J gene TRBJ2-5; D not certain. The DNA end lines up better with TRBJ2-7; the J call may be wrong. CDR1 is MNHEY and CDR2 is SMNVEV in the germline V gene (reference sequence). The CDR3 length is 13 residues. CDR3 sequence: CASSLSQIYEQYF. The CDR3 nucleotides read TGTGCCAGCAGTTTATCACAGATCTACGAGCAGTACTTC.

V usage is TRBV19 and J usage is TRBJ2-3, with a tentative D call TRBD1 (6 bases). This CDR3 is 15 amino acids long. V lost 5 bases and J 2 bases, leaving 14 bases between the germline ends. Germline V gene sequence: CDR1 LNHDA, CDR2 SQIVND (reference sequence). CDR3 in amino acids: CASSSGHRPTDTQYF. CDR3 sequence (DNA): TGTGCCAGTAGTTCGGGACATCGGCCCACAGATACGCAGTATTTT.

The V and J genes are TRBV2 and TRBJ1-1, with TRBD1 as a possible D gene (5 bases). The CDR3 is 17 amino acids. Trimming cost V 0 bases and J 1 base, with 15 bases left between them. The germline V gene has CDR1 SNHLY and CDR2 FYNNEI. The CDR3 spells CASSEAPAGWGNTEAFF. DNA for the CDR3: TGTGCCAGCAGTGAAGCCCCGGCAGGGTGGGGGAACACTGAAGCTTTCTTT.

The chain combines TRBV13 with TRBJ2-4, with a weak D call TRBD1 (5 bases). This CDR3 comprises 17 residues. Trimming took 0 bases from V and 9 from J, leaving 21 bases between them. The V gene's germline CDR1 is PRHDT and CDR2 FYEKMQ (reference sequence). The CDR3 DNA reads TGTGCCAGCAGCTTAGGCCAGGCAGGGCAGGAGAAGGGCATTCAGTACTTC. Translated, it gives CASSLGQAGQEKGIQYF.

This clone has a handful of counts. The J gene is TRBJ2-5, the V gene TRBV11-2; possibly TRBD1 for D (7 bases). There are 15 residues in the CDR3. V lost 1 base, J lost 4 bases, and 13 bases lay in between. In germline, CDR1 is SGHAT, CDR2 FQNNGV. CDR3 amino acids: CASSLGNRGGETQYF. The CDR3 DNA follows: TGTGCCAGCAGCTTAGGTAACAGGGGAGGAGAGACCCAGTACTTC.

This clone was seen only once. This sequence joins TRBV19 and TRBJ2-7; the D gene is possibly TRBD2 (6 bases). Trimming stripped 4 bases from V and 4 bases from J, with 11 bases between. Per germline, CDR1 LNHDA and CDR2 SQIVND (reference sequence). The CDR3 totals 13 residues. The CDR3: CASSTGVVYEQYF. CDR3 DNA: TGTGCCAGTAGTACGGGGGTCGTATACGAGCAGTACTTC.

V usage is TRBV29-1 and J usage is TRBJ2-1, with TRBD2 identical over 7 bases. The germline gives CDR1 SQVTM, CDR2 ANQGSEA. V was pared by 8 bases and J by 4 bases, with 11 bases of the junction left unmatched. The CDR3 length is 14 residues. As DNA, the CDR3 is TGCAGCCTCGCTTGGGGGGGAAATTACAATGAGCAGTTCTTC. It yields the protein CSLAWGGNYNEQFF.

This clone was seen only once. At one boundary the junction diverges from the germline segment, which might be a read error. J is TRBJ1-2 and V is TRBV7-9; 8 nucleotides line up with TRBD1. This CDR3 region has 16 residues. CDR1 and CDR2 (germline): SEHNR, FQNEAQ (reference sequence). The CDR3 is CSSSLIRGPDTYGYTF. CDR3 nucleotide sequence: TGTTCCAGCAGCTTGATCAGGGGGCCCGATACGTATGGCTACACCTTC.

The chain joins TRBV18 to TRBJ1-1; TRBD1 is a possible D gene (5 bases). CDR1 and CDR2 (germline): KGHSH, LQKENI. The CDR3 totals 16 residues. Trimming shortened V by 3 bases and J by 4 bases, and 18 bases separated the two germline ends. CDR3 loop: CASSPTFQGRSTEAFF. For the CDR3, the DNA is TGTGCCAGCTCACCCACCTTCCAGGGAAGAAGCACTGAAGCTTTCTTT. Complete variable domain (other parts from reference TRBV18 and TRBJ1-1): NAGVMQNPRHLVRRRGQEARLRCSPMKGHSHVYWYRQLPEEGLKFMVYLQKENIIDESGMPKERFSAEFPKEGPSILRIQQVVRGDSAAYFCASSPTFQGRSTEAFFGQGTRLTVV.

The chain has TRBV7-9 and TRBJ2-7, with D possibly TRBD2 on 5 matching bases. This CDR3 region has 14 residues. V lost 3 bases and J lost 2, with 11 bases in between. The germline V gene has CDR1 SEHNR and CDR2 FQNEAQ (reference sequence). The CDR3 region is CASSLVSGPYEQYF. The CDR3 DNA sequence: TGTGCCAGCAGCTTGGTCAGCGGACCCTACGAGCAGTACTTC.

The chain employs TRBV4-1 and TRBJ2-5, with TRBD2 as a possible D gene (6 bases). The CDR3 is made up of 17 amino acids. The ends were cut back, 4 bases at V and 7 bases at J, with 25 bases in the middle. Germline lookup yields CDR1 MGHRA and CDR2 YSYEKL. The chain's CDR3 is CASSLGDGRVRLGTQYF. In DNA, the CDR3 is TGCGCCAGCAGCCTGGGGGACGGGAGAGTTCGATTGGGGACCCAGTACTTC.

The CDR3 DNA follows: TGTGCCAGTGCATCGTCGCAGGGGGCCTCTGGCTACACCTTC. This codes for CASASSQGASGYTF. This rearrangement joins TRBV6-5 to TRBJ1-2; 8 bases align to TRBD1. Germline CDR1 reads MNHEY; CDR2 reads SVGAGI. The CDR3 loop spans 14 amino acids. The junction had 13 bases not matched to a gene; V was cut back by 9 bases and J by 7 bases.

This clone is a singleton in its sample. J is TRBJ2-1 and V is TRBV25-1; maybe TRBD2 (6 bases). The CDR3 is made up of 15 amino acids. V lost 2 bases, J lost 7 bases, and 15 bases lay in between. Per the germline V gene, CDR1 is MGHDK and CDR2 is SYGVNS. The CDR3 is CASSEIVAGKNEQFF. CDR3 sequence (DNA): TGTGCCAGCAGTGAAATTGTGGCGGGGAAGAATGAGCAGTTCTTC.

The CDR3 nucleotides are TGTGCCAGCTCCCGCGCCGGGGAGCTGTTTTTT. It encodes CASSRAGELFF. The rearrangement joins TRBV6-5 to TRBJ2-2; D remains ambiguous. Germline-derived CDR1 and CDR2 are MNHEY and SVGAGI. This CDR3 comprises 11 residues. V lost 8 bases, J lost 6 bases, and 7 bases lay in between.

V is TRBV5-4 and J is TRBJ2-7; a possible D gene is TRBD2 (6 bases). CDR3 length equals 14 residues. Trimming pared 7 bases from V and 5 bases from J, leaving 19 bases between. Germline values: CDR1 SGHNT, CDR2 YYREEE (reference sequence). The CDR3 sequence: CASSGRGGPDEQYF. The CDR3, as DNA: TGTGCCAGCTCCGGGAGAGGAGGGCCCGACGAGCAGTACTTC.

CDR3 coding DNA: TGTGCCAGCAGCTTCCAGCGGGGGACGAACACCGGGGAGCTGTTTTTT. This encodes CASSFQRGTNTGELFF. This sequence joins TRBV5-4 and TRBJ2-2; 8 nucleotides match TRBD2. Germline trimming cut 2 bases from V and 0 bases from J; bases unmatched to any gene: 3. The V gene's germline CDR1 is SGHNT and CDR2 YYREEE (reference sequence). CDR3 length equals 16 residues.

V usage is TRBV10-3 and J usage is TRBJ1-1, with D unclear. From germline, CDR1 is ENHRY and CDR2 SYGVKD. The CDR3 has 13 amino acids. V was clipped by 3 bases and J by 1 base, with 6 bases between them. In DNA form, the CDR3 reads TGTGCCATCAGTGAATACGGGAACACTGAAGCTTTCTTT. Its protein is CAISEYGNTEAFF.

The chain carries TRBV5-1 and TRBJ2-5; 9 bases align to TRBD2. The CDR3 loop spans 16 amino acids. The trim removed 5 bases at V and 4 bases at J, leaving 12 bases unmatched. Germline V gene sequence: CDR1 SGHRS, CDR2 YFSETQ. The CDR3 here is CASRSSGGIMGETQYF. For the CDR3, the DNA is TGCGCCAGCAGATCCAGCGGGGGGATTATGGGAGAGACCCAGTACTTC. The full variable domain, completed using reference TRBV5-1 and TRBJ2-5, is KAGVTQTPRYLIKTRGQQVTLSCSPISGHRSVSWYQQTPGQGLQFLFEYFSETQRNKGNFPGRFSGRQFSNSRSEMNVSTLELGDSALYLCASRSSGGIMGETQYFGPGTRLLVL.

The V call is TRBV4-2, the J call TRBJ2-7, with 11 nucleotides matching TRBD2. V was pared by 2 bases and J by 2 bases, with 8 bases of the junction left unmatched. Per germline, CDR1 LGHNA and CDR2 YNFKEQ. This CDR3 is built from 17 residues. CDR3 region: CASSQNPGLAGTYEQYF. CDR3 nucleotides: TGTGCCAGCAGCCAAAACCCCGGACTAGCGGGCACCTACGAGCAGTACTTC.

This clone was seen a handful of times. V and J are TRBV7-6 and TRBJ2-1; TRBD2 matches 8 bases. J gave up 5 bases and V 1 base, and 10 bases lay outside the gene matches. Germline-derived CDR1 and CDR2 are SGHVS and FNYEAQ. The CDR3 has 17 amino acids. CDR3 residues: CASSLVLPGLVHNEQFF. The CDR3, as DNA: TGTGCCAGCAGCTTAGTCTTACCGGGACTAGTCCACAATGAGCAGTTCTTC.

V and J are TRBV14 and TRBJ2-1; TRBD2 matches at 9 bases. The germline CDR1 and CDR2 sequences are SGHDN and FVKESK. J lost 4 bases, V lost 0 bases, and 4 bases had no gene match. The CDR3 extends over 16 amino acids. Written as DNA, the CDR3 is TGTGCCAGCAGCCAAGATCCTCTAGCGGGGTACAATGAGCAGTTCTTC. Its protein product is CASSQDPLAGYNEQFF.

This clone was detected a few times. This chain uses TRBV6-5 with TRBJ1-1; 8 bases are shared with TRBD1. After removal of 2 bases from V and 5 bases from J, the junction contained 7 bases not matched to a gene. CDR1 is MNHEY, CDR2 SVGAGI, per germline. The CDR3 spans 15 residues. CDR3 sequence (DNA): TGTGCCAGCAGTTACCCCGGCACAGGGGGGACTGAAGCTTTCTTT. Protein: CASSYPGTGGTEAFF.

In this sample, this clone turned up a few times. This chain joins TRBV10-3 and TRBJ1-2; 7 bases agree with TRBD1. The CDR3 spans 17 residues. From germline, CDR1 is ENHRY and CDR2 SYGVKD. The J segment lost 4 bases and the V segment lost 3 bases, leaving 14 bases of the junction unmatched. The CDR3 DNA is TGTGCCATCAGTGATGAGAACAGGGGCCAACGGGTCTATGGCTACACCTTC. Amino acid sequence: CAISDENRGQRVYGYTF.

J is TRBJ1-1 and V is TRBV7-8; weak D call: TRBD1 (5 bases). CDR1 is SGHVS, CDR2 FQNEAQ, per germline. This CDR3 has 17 amino acids. V gave up 1 base and J gave up 1 base, with 16 bases separating them. The chain's CDR3 is CASSLVGWVRENTEAFF. CDR3 coding DNA: TGTGCCAGCAGCTTAGTGGGTTGGGTCAGGGAGAACACTGAAGCTTTCTTT.

V is TRBV7-6 and J is TRBJ1-1; a possible D gene is TRBD1 (5 bases). Trimming cost V 1 base and J 1 base, with 7 bases left between them. CDR1 is SGHVS and CDR2 is FNYEAQ in the germline V gene. The CDR3 spans 14 residues. CDR3 sequence (DNA): TGTGCCAGCAGCTTAGGGACACAGAACACTGAAGCTTTCTTT. This sequence encodes CASSLGTQNTEAFF.

Only one count was recorded for this clone. The rearrangement links TRBV10-2 to TRBJ2-1, with 12 nucleotides matching TRBD2. J lost 2 bases, V lost 10 bases, and 6 bases had no gene match. Germline values: CDR1 WSHSY, CDR2 SAAADI. The CDR3 totals 15 residues. CDR3 residues: CATETSGSPYNEQFF. The CDR3 nucleotides are TGCGCCACGGAGACTAGCGGGAGCCCCTACAATGAGCAGTTCTTC.

The chain links TRBV7-5 to TRBJ2-1; the DNA was not used to check the table's D call, TRBD2. TRBV7-5 is labeled a pseudogene. The CDR3 length is 13 residues. Here the CDR3 reads CARKISKTNEQFF. The CDR3 nucleotides read TGTGCCAGAAAAATTAGTAAAACGAATGAGCAGTTCTTC.

This rearrangement joins TRBV5-5 to TRBJ1-5; D call uncertain. This CDR3 is built from 13 residues. Germline-derived CDR1 and CDR2 are SGHKS and YYEKEE (reference sequence). V was pared by 2 bases and J by 5 bases, with 8 bases between. The CDR3 is CASSFGPYQPQHF. The CDR3 DNA reads TGTGCCAGCAGCTTTGGCCCGTATCAGCCCCAGCATTTT.